The sequence of this T cell receptor (beta chain) was determined in a study of OX40 agonist ivuxolimab in advanced cancers. Study-wide points: CD4+ and CD8+ blood T cells expanded clonally by week 6 at 0.1 to 3.0 mg/kg.

To note about this clone: Its target is unknown.

From germline, CDR1 is SGHAT and CDR2 FQDESV (reference sequence). CDR3 length: 12 residues. The germline V and J ends were trimmed by 5 bases and 8 bases, with 9 bases remaining between them. Method: immunoSEQ multiplex PCR; TCRdb's copy keeps in-frame clones and lacks some. The table includes 40,000 to 60,000 clones, around nine tenths detected once. The clonotype originates from an adult with an advanced solid tumor such as melanoma, head and neck, liver or kidney cancer. The chain links TRBV11-1 to TRBJ1-4, with D hard to call. This sample comprised CD4+ or CD8+ T cells sorted from blood, obtained in a trial of the OX40 agonist ivuxolimab. CDR3 DNA sequence: TGTGCCAGCAGCCAAACACGGGAAAAACTGTTTTTT. Residues: CASSQTREKLFF.